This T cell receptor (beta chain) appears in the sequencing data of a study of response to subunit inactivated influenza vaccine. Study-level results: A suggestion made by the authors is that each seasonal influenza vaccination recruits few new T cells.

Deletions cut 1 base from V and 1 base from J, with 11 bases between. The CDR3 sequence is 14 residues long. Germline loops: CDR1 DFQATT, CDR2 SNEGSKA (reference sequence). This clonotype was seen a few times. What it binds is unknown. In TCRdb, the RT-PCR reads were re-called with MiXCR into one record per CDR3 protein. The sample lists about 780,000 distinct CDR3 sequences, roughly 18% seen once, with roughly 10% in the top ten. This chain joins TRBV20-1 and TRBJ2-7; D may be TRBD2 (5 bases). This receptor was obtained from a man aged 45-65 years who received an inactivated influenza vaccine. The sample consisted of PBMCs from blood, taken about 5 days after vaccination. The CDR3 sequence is CSARGSAGSYEQYF. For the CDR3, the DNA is TGCAGTGCTAGAGGTAGTGCGGGTTCCTACGAGCAGTACTTC.